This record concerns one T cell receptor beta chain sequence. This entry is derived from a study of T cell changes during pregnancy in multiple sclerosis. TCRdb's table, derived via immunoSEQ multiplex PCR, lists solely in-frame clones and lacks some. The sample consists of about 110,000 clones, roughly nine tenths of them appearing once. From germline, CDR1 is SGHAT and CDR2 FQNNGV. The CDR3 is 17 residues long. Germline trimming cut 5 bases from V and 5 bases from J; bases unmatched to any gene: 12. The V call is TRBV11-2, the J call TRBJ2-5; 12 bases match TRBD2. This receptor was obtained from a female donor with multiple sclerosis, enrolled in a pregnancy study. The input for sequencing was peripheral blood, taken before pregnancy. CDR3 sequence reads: CASSRGTSGQGGETQYF. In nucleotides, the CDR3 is TGTGCCAGCAGCCGGGGGACTAGCGGGCAGGGGGGGGAGACCCAGTACTTC.